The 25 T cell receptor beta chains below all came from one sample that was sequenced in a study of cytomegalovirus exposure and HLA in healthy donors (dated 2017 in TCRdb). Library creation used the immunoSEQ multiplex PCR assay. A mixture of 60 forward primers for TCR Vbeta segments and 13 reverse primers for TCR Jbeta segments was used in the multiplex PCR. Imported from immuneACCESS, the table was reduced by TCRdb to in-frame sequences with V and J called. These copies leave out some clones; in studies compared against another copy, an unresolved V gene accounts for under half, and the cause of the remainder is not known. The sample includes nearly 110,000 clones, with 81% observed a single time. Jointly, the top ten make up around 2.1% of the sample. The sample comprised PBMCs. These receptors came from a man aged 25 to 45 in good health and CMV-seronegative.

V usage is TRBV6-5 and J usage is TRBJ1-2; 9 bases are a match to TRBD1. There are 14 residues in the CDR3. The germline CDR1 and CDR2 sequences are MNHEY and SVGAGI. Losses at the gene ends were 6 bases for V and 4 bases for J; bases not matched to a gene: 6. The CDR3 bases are TGTGCCAGCAGGGGACAGGGTATTAGCTATGGCTACACCTTC. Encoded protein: CASRGQGISYGYTF.

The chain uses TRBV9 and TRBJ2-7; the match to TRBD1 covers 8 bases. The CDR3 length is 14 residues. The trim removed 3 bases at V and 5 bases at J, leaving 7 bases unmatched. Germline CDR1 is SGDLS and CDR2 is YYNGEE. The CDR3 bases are TGTGCCAGCAGCGCCCGGGACAGGTTAGACGAGCAGTACTTC. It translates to CASSARDRLDEQYF.

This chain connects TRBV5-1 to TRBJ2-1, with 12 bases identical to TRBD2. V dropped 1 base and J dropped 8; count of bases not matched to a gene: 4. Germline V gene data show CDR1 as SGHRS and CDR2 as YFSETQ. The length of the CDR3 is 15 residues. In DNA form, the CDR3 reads TGCGCCAGCAGCTTGCCCCTAGCGGGAGGGGATGAGCAGTTCTTC. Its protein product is CASSLPLAGGDEQFF.

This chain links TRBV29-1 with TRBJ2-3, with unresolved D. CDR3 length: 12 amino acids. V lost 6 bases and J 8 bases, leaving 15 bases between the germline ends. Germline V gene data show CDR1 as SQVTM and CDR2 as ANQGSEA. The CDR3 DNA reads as TGCAGCGTCCTCGCTATAGCCGGTACGCAGTATTTT. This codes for CSVLAIAGTQYF.

The CDR3 spells CASSQDKSNQPQHF. CDR3 sequence (DNA): TGTGCCAGCAGCCAAGATAAAAGCAATCAGCCCCAGCATTTT. The chain joins TRBV4-2 to TRBJ1-5; no clear D gene. CDR1 is LGHNA and CDR2 is YNFKEQ in the germline V gene. Trimming removed 0 bases from V and 1 base from J, with 4 bases in between. The CDR3 spans 14 residues.

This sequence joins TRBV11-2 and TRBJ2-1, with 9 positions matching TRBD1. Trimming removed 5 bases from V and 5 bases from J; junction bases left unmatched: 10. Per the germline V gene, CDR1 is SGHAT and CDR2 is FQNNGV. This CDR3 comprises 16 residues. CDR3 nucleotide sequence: TGTGCCAGCAGCAAACGGACAGGGGTTATCGACAATGAGCAGTTCTTC. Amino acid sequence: CASSKRTGVIDNEQFF.

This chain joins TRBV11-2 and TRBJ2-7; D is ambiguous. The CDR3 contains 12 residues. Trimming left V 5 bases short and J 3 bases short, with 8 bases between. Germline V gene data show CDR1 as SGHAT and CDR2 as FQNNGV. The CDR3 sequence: CASSPSGYEQYF. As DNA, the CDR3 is TGTGCCAGCAGCCCCTCAGGCTACGAGCAGTACTTC.

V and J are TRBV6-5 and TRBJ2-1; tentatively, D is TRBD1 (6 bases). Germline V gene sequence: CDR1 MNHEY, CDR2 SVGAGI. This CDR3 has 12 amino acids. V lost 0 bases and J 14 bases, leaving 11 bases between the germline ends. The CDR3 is CASSYSGQLEFF. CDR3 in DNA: TGTGCCAGCAGTTACTCGGGACAACTTGAGTTCTTC.

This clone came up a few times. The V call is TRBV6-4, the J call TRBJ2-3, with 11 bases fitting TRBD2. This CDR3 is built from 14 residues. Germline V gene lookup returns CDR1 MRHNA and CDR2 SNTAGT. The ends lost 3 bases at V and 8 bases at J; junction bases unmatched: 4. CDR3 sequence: CASSENSGGATQYF. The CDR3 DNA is TGTGCCAGCAGTGAGAATAGCGGGGGGGCTACGCAGTATTTT.

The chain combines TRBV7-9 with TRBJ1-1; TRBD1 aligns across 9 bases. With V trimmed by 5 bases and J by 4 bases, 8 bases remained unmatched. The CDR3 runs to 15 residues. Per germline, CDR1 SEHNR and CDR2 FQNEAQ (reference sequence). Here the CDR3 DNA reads TGTGCCAGCAGCCAGCCCGGACAGGGGATCACTGAAGCTTTCTTT. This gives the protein CASSQPGQGITEAFF.

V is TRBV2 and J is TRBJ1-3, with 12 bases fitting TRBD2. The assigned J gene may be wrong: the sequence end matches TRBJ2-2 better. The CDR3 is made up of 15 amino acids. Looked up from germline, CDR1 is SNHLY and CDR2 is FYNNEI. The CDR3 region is CASSVLAGGAGELFF. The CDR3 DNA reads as TGTGCCAGCAGTGTTCTAGCGGGGGGGGCCGGGGAGCTGTTTTTT.

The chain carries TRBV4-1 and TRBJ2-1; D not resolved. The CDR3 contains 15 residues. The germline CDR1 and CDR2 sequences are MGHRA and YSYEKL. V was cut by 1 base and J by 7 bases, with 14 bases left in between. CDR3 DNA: TGCGCCAGCAGCCAAGCCCCTCCCGGCAGGAATGAGCAGTTCTTC. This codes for CASSQAPPGRNEQFF.

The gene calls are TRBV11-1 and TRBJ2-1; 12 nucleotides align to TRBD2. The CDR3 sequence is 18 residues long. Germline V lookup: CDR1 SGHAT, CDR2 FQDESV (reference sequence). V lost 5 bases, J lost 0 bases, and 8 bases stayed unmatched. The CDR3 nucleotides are TGTGCCAGCAGCCGAGGGACTAGCGGGTCGAGCTCCTACAATGAGCAGTTCTTC. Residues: CASSRGTSGSSSYNEQFF. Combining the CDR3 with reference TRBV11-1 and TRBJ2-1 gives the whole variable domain EAEVAQSPRYKITEKSQAVAFWCDPISGHATLYWYRQILGQGPELLVQFQDESVVDDSQLPKDRFSAERLKGVDSTLKIQPAELGDSAMYLCASSRGTSGSSSYNEQFFGPGTRLTVL.

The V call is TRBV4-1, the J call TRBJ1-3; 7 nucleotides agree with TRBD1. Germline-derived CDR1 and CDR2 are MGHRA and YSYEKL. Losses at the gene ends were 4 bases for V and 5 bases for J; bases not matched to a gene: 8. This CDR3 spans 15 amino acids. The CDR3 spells CASSPQRGHRNTIYF. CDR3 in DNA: TGCGCCAGCAGCCCCCAGAGGGGGCACCGAAACACCATATATTTT.

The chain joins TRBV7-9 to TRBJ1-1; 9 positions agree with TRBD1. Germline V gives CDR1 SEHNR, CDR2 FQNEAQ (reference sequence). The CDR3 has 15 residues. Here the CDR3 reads CVSSGQGRMNTEAFF. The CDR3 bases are TGTGTCTCTTCGGGACAGGGACGAATGAACACTGAAGCTTTCTTT.

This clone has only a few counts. The CDR3 is CASSFQLTGELFF. CDR3 sequence (DNA): TGCGCCAGCAGCTTCCAACTGACCGGGGAGCTGTTTTTT. This chain links TRBV5-1 with TRBJ2-2; no clear D gene. V was clipped by 2 bases and J by 5 bases, with 7 bases between them. This CDR3 spans 13 amino acids. The germline gives CDR1 SGHRS, CDR2 YFSETQ.

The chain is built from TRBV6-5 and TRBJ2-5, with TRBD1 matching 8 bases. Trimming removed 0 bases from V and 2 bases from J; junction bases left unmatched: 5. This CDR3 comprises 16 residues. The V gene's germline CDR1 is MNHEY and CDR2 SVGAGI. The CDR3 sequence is CASSYSTGQAQETQYF. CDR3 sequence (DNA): TGTGCCAGCAGTTACTCGACGGGACAGGCACAAGAGACCCAGTACTTC.

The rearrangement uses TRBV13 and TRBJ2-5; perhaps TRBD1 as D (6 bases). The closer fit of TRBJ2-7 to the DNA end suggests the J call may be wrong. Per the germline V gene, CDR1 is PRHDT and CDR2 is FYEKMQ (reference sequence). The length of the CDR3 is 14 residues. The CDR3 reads CASSEPGDPYEQYF. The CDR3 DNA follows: TGTGCCAGCAGCGAGCCAGGGGACCCCTACGAGCAGTACTTC.

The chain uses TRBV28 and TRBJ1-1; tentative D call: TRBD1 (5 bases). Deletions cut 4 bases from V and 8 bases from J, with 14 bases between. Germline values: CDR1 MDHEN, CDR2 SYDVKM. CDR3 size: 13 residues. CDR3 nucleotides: TGTGCCAGCAGTTCCCACGAGGCAGGGGAAGCTTTCTTT. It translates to CASSSHEAGEAFF. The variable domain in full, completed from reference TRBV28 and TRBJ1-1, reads DVKVTQSSRYLVKRTGEKVFLECVQDMDHENMFWYRQDPGLGLRLIYFSYDVKMKEKGDIPEGYSVSREKKERFSLILESASTNQTSMYLCASSSHEAGEAFFGQGTRLTVV.

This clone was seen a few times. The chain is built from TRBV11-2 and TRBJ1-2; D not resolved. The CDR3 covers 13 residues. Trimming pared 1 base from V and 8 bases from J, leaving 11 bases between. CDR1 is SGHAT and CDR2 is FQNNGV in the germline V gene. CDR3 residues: CASSLAGSVGYTF. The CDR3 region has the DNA TGTGCCAGCAGCTTAGCCGGGTCCGTGGGCTACACCTTC.

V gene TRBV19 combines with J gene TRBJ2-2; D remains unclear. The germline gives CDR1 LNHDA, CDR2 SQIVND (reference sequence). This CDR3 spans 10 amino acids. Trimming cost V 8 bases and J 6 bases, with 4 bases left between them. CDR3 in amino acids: CASSAGELFF. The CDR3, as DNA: TGTGCCAGTTCTGCCGGGGAGCTGTTTTTT.

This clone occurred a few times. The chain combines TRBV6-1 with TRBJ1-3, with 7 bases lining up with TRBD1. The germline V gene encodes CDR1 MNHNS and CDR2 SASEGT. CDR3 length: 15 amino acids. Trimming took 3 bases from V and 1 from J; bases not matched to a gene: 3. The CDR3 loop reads CASSELGQSGNTIYF. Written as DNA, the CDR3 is TGTGCCAGCAGTGAGTTGGGACAGTCTGGAAACACCATATATTTT.

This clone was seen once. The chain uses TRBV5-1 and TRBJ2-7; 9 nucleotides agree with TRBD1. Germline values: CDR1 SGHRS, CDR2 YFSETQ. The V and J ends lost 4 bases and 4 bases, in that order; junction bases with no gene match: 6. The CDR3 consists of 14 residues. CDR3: CASSLGTGRYEQYF. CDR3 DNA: TGCGCCAGCAGCCTCGGGACAGGGAGATACGAGCAGTACTTC.

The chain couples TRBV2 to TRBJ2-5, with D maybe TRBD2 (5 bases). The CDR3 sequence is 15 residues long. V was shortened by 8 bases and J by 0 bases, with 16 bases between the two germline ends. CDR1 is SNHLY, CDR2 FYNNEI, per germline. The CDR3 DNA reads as TGTGCCAGCGGACCGACACTAGGCTACCAAGAGACCCAGTACTTC. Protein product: CASGPTLGYQETQYF.

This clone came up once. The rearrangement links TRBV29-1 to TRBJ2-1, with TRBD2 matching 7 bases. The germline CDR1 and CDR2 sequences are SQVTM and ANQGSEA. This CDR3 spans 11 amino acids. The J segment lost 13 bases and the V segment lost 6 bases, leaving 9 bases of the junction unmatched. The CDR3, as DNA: TGCAGCGTCAACCGGGGGGTGGAACAGTTCTTC. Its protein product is CSVNRGVEQFF.